A selection of T cell receptor beta chains follows, all from one sample in a study of T cell responses to AZD1222 COVID-19 vaccine. The assay was immunoSEQ multiplex PCR, and TCRdb's table has in-frame clones only and misses some. The sample includes some 130,000 clones, roughly 89% seen only once; the top ten take about 2%. This specimen was peripheral blood, taken on day 0 of AZD1222 vaccination. Receptors originate from an adult in good health. Each CDR3 is given with its conserved first and last residue. The order of the fields is D gene, V gene, J gene, clone size, CDR3 protein, CDR3 DNA. The D gene is left open where the match is weak. The size field is filled for only some rows; it gives once, few, many or a size class.

NA	TRBV7-9	TRBJ1-3	NA	CASSLASGTGNTIYF	TGTGCCAGCAGCTTAGCGTCAGGGACTGGAAACACCATATATTTT
TRBD2	TRBV5-1	TRBJ2-3	NA	CASRAGLAGGADTQYF	TGCGCCAGCAGGGCTGGACTAGCAGGCGGGGCAGATACGCAGTATTTT
NA	TRBV21-1	TRBJ1-5	NA	CASSKDPRGSSYSNQPQHF	TGTGCCAGCAGCAAAGACCCCCGGGGCAGTAGCTATAGCAATCAGCCCCAGCATTTT
NA	TRBV27	TRBJ2-3	NA	CASSPYRRGPPLLDTQYF	TGTGCCAGCAGCCCTTATCGAAGGGGCCCACCCTTATTAGATACGCAGTATTTT
TRBD1	TRBV19	TRBJ1-1	few	CASSIDRGPEAFF	TGTGCCAGTAGTATCGACAGGGGCCCTGAAGCTTTCTTT
TRBD2	TRBV28	TRBJ2-1	NA	CASSLWGLAEGSYNEQFF	TGTGCCAGCAGTTTATGGGGACTAGCGGAGGGATCCTACAATGAGCAGTTCTTC
NA	TRBV11-2	TRBJ1-1	NA	CASSRGLNTEAFF	TGTGCCAGCAGCCGGGGATTGAACACTGAAGCTTTCTTT
NA	TRBV7-3	TRBJ1-2	NA	CASSLSSNYGYTF	TGTGCCAGCAGCTTATCCTCTAACTATGGCTACACCTTC
NA	TRBV5-6	TRBJ1-2	NA	CASSPPGRTGPYGYTF	TGTGCCAGCAGCCCGCCCGGACGAACGGGCCCCTACGGCTACACCTTC
NA	TRBV6-5	TRBJ1-5	NA	CASSTSGFRPQHF	TGTGCCAGCAGCACTAGCGGCTTTAGGCCCCAGCATTTT
NA	TRBV6-2/TRBV6-3	TRBJ2-3	NA	CASSSGSDTDTQYF	TGTGCCAGCAGTAGCGGGTCTGACACAGATACGCAGTATTTT
NA	TRBV10-1	TRBJ2-1	NA	CASSAVGSGMSPSYNEQFF	TGCGCCAGCAGTGCGGTGGGTAGCGGTATGTCACCCTCCTACAATGAGCAGTTCTTC
NA	TRBV13	TRBJ1-1	NA	CASSLEISEAFF	TGTGCCAGCAGCTTAGAAATATCTGAAGCTTTCTTT
NA	TRBV19	TRBJ2-3	NA	CASRGGWGDTQYF	TGTGCCAGTAGAGGGGGTTGGGGAGATACGCAGTATTTT
NA	TRBV1	TRBJ1-1	NA	CTSSQDEGRNTEAFF	TGCACCAGCAGCCAAGATGAAGGGAGGAACACTGAAGCTTTCTTT
TRBD1	TRBV19	TRBJ1-2	NA	CASSTQGQGNYGYTF	TGTGCCAGTAGTACTCAGGGACAGGGGAACTATGGCTACACCTTC
NA	TRBV24-1	TRBJ2-5	NA	CATSLGWETQYF	TGTGCCACCAGTCTGGGGTGGGAGACCCAGTACTTC
NA	TRBV7-6	TRBJ2-1	NA	CASSSAGFYNEQFF	TGTGCCAGCAGCTCCGCGGGGTTCTACAATGAGCAGTTCTTC
NA	TRBV9	TRBJ1-5	NA	CASSVGTADNQPQHF	TGTGCCAGCAGCGTAGGAACAGCGGACAATCAGCCCCAGCATTTT
NA	TRBV24-1	TRBJ2-2	NA	CATNSRSGELFF	TGTGCCACCAACTCTAGATCCGGGGAGCTGTTTTTT
NA	TRBV7-9	TRBJ2-7	NA	CASSSTGGPAYEQYF	TGTGCCAGCAGCTCGACTGGGGGGCCGGCCTACGAGCAGTACTTC
TRBD1	TRBV2	TRBJ1-5	few	CASSGGQGDNQPQHF	TGTGCCAGCAGTGGCGGTCAGGGGGACAATCAGCCCCAGCATTTT
NA	TRBV28	TRBJ2-1	NA	CASSLLRGRAGEQFF	TGTGCCAGCAGTTTATTGAGGGGGAGGGCCGGGGAGCAGTTCTTC
NA	TRBV19	TRBJ1-6	once	CASSTTGFSSPLHF	TGTGCCAGTAGTACCACAGGGTTCTCTTCACCCCTCCACTTT
TRBD2	TRBV6-4	TRBJ2-7	NA	CASSDSASGAYEQYF	TGTGCCAGCAGTGACTCGGCTAGCGGGGCCTACGAGCAGTACTTC
NA	TRBV20-1	TRBJ1-2	NA	CRGPNGYTF	TGCAGGGGCCCGAATGGCTACACCTTC
NA	TRBV15	TRBJ1-3	NA	CATSLLVGGNTIYF	TGTGCCACCAGCTTATTAGTTGGTGGAAACACCATATATTTT
TRBD2	TRBV11-3	TRBJ2-1	NA	CASSHSGGRVNEQFF	TGTGCCAGCAGCCATAGCGGGGGCAGGGTTAATGAGCAGTTCTTC
TRBD1	TRBV7-9	TRBJ1-1	NA	CASSQFGTGVTEAFF	TGTGCCAGCAGCCAATTTGGGACAGGGGTCACTGAAGCTTTCTTT
TRBD1	TRBV2	TRBJ2-2	once	CASSGTGSTGELFF	TGTGCCAGCAGTGGGACAGGGAGCACCGGGGAGCTGTTTTTT
NA	TRBV5-5	TRBJ1-3	NA	CASSLFGREGNTIYF	TGTGCCAGCAGCTTATTCGGCCGGGAGGGAAACACCATATATTTT
TRBD1	TRBV19	TRBJ1-4	NA	CASSETGGSEKLFF	TGTGCCAGTTCAGAGACAGGGGGCAGTGAAAAACTGTTTTTT
NA	TRBV6-5	TRBJ1-1	once	CASTRTAPNTEAFF	TGTGCCAGCACCAGGACAGCTCCCAACACTGAAGCTTTCTTT
TRBD1	TRBV2	TRBJ1-2	few	CASRDRTGVYGYTF	TGTGCCAGCAGGGATCGGACAGGGGTCTATGGCTACACCTTC
TRBD2	TRBV11-2	TRBJ2-7	NA	CASSASPSGSGSYEQYF	TGTGCCAGCAGCGCGTCCCCTAGCGGGAGCGGGTCCTACGAGCAGTACTTC
NA	TRBV5-1	TRBJ2-7	NA	CASRAEYEQYF	TGCGCCAGCAGAGCGGAATACGAGCAGTACTTC
TRBD1	TRBV3-1/TRBV3-2	TRBJ1-1	few	CASSQRGRNTEAFF	TGTGCCAGCAGCCAAAGGGGGCGTAACACTGAAGCTTTCTTT
TRBD1	TRBV10-3	TRBJ1-5	once	CAIQGAGDQPQHF	TGTGCCATCCAGGGGGCCGGAGATCAGCCCCAGCATTTT
NA	TRBV3-1/TRBV3-2	TRBJ2-6	NA	CASSQLIGTALRGANVLTF	TGTGCCAGCAGCCAACTGATCGGGACCGCATTGAGGGGGGCCAACGTCCTGACTTTC
NA	TRBV19	TRBJ1-1	NA	CASSIGGQLSFEAFF	TGTGCCAGTAGTATCGGAGGACAGCTCTCATTCGAAGCTTTCTTT